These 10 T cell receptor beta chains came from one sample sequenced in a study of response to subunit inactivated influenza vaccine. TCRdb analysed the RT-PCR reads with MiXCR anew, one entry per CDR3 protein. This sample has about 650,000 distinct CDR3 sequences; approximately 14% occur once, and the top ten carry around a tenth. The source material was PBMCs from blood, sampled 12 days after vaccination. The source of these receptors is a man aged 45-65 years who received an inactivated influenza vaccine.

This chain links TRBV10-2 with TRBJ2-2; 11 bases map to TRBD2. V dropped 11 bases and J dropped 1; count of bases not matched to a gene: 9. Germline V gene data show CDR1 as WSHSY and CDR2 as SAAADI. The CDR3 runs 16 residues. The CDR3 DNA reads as TGCGCCGGGAGATCTAGCGGGGGGAAGAACACCGGGGAGCTGTTTTTT. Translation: CAGRSSGGKNTGELFF.

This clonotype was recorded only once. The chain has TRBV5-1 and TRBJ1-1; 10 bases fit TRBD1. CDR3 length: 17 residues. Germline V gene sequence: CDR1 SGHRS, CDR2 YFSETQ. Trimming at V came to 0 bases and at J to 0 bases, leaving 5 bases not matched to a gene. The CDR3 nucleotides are TGCGCCAGCAGCTTGGCCGGGACAGGGGTGCTGAACACTGAAGCTTTCTTT. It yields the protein CASSLAGTGVLNTEAFF.

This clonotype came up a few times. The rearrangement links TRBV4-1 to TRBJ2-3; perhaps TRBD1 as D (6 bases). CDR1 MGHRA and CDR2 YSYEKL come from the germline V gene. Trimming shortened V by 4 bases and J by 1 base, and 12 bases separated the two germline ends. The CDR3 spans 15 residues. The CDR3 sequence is CASSLETGRTDTQYF. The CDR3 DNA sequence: TGCGCCAGCAGCCTCGAGACAGGACGCACAGATACGCAGTATTTT.

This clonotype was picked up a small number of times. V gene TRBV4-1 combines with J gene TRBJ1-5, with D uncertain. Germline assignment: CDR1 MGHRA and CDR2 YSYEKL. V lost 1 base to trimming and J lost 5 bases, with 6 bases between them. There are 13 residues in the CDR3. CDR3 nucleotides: TGCGCCAGCAGCCAAGTCCAGGATCAGCCCCAGCATTTT. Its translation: CASSQVQDQPQHF.

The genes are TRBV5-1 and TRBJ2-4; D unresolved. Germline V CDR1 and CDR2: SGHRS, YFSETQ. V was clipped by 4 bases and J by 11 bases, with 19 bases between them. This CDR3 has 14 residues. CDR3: CASSIDTVLGFQYF. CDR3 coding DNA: TGCGCCAGCAGCATAGACACGGTTCTAGGGTTTCAGTACTTC.

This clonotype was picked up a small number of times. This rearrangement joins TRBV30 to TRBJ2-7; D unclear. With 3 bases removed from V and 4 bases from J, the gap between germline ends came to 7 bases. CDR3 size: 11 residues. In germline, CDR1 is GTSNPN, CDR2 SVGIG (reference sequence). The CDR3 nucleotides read TGTGCCTGGAGCCTAAAATACGAGCAGTACTTC. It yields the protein CAWSLKYEQYF. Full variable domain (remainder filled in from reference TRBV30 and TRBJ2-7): SQTIHQWPATLVQPVGSPLSLECTVEGTSNPNLYWYRQAAGRGLQLLFYSVGIGQISSEVPQNLSASRPQDRQFILSSKKLLLSDSGFYLCAWSLKYEQYFGPGTRLTVT.

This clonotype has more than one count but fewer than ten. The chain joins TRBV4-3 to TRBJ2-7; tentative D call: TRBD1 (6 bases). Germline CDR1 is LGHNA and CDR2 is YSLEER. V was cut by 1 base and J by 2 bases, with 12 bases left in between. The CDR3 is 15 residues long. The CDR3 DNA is TGCGCCAGCAGCCAAGTGGCACAGGGCACCTACGAGCAGTACTTC. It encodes CASSQVAQGTYEQYF.

In DNA form, the CDR3 reads TGTGCCTGGAGCGTTCAAGGGAGGCCTCAGCCCCAGCATTTT. Protein sequence: CAWSVQGRPQPQHF. The gene calls are TRBV30 and TRBJ1-5; no firm D call. Deletions cut 3 bases from V and 6 bases from J, with 15 bases between. Germline lookup yields CDR1 GTSNPN and CDR2 SVGIG (reference sequence). The length of the CDR3 is 14 residues.

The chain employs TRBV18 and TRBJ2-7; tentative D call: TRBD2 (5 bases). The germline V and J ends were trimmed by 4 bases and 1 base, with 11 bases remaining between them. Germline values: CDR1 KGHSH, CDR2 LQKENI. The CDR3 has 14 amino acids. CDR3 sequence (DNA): TGTGCCAGCTCACGAGGGAGCGGATCCTACGAGCAGTACTTC. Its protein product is CASSRGSGSYEQYF.

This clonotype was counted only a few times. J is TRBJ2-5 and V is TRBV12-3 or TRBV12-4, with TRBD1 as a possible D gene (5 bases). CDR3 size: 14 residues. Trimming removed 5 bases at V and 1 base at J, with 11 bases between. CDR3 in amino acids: CASSLRQSQETQYF. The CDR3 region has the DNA TGTGCCAGCAGTCTCCGACAGAGCCAAGAGACCCAGTACTTC.